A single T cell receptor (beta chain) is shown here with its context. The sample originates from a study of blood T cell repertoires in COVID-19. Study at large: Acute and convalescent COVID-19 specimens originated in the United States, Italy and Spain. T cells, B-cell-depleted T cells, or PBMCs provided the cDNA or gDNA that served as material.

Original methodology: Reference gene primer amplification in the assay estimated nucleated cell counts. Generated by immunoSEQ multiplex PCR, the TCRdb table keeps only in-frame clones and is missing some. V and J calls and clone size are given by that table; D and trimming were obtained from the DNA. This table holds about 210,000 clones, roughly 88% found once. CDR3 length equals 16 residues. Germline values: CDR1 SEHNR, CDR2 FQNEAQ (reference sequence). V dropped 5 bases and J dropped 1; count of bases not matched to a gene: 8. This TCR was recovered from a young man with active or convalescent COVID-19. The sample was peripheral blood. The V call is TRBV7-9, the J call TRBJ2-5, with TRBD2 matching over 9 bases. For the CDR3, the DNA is TGTGCCAGCAGCCACCAACAGCGGGAGGCCCAAGAGACCCAGTACTTC. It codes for CASSHQQREAQETQYF. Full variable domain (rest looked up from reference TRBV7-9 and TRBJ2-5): DTGVSQNPRHKITKRGQNVTFRCDPISEHNRLYWYRQTLGQGPEFLTYFQNEAQLEKSRLLSDRFSAERPKGSFSTLEIQRTEQGDSAMYLCASSHQQREAQETQYFGPGTRLLVL.